The clone carrying this TCR beta chain was recorded only once. Authors' processing steps: The authors estimated nucleated cell counts from reference gene primer amplification. Sequenced by immunoSEQ multiplex PCR; TCRdb stores in-frame clones only, minus some. That table supplies the V and J calls and clone size; D and trimming were determined from the DNA. The sample carries approximately 90,000 clones, 88% recorded once. The sample is drawn from a study of blood T cell repertoires in COVID-19. CDR1 and CDR2 from the germline V gene are KGHSH and LQKENI. The CDR3 loop spans 15 amino acids. V gave up 4 bases and J gave up 5 bases; unmatched junction bases: 5.

This sequence originates from a man aged 55-75 years with acute or convalescent COVID-19. The chain uses TRBV18 and TRBJ1-5; TRBD1 agrees at 10 bases. Material: peripheral blood. The CDR3 loop reads CASSRDRGPDQPQHF. The DNA of the CDR3 is TGTGCCAGCTCACGGGACAGGGGACCCGATCAGCCCCAGCATTTT.